This T cell receptor (beta chain) was retrieved from a study of blood T cell repertoires in COVID-19. Study details: Both acute and convalescent COVID-19 samples were obtained from the United States, Italy and Spain. From T cells, B-cell-depleted T cells, or PBMCs came the material, which was cDNA or gDNA.

As originally analysed: Reference gene primers were amplified, and this amplification served to estimate nucleated cell counts. Only in-frame clones appear in the TCRdb table, and some are missing; sequencing was by immunoSEQ multiplex PCR. D and trimming were read from the DNA, whereas the V and J calls and clone size are those reported in that table. Of about 100,000 clones in the sample, approximately 80% were seen once. V lost 4 bases, J lost 6 bases, and 12 bases stayed unmatched. Germline V lookup: CDR1 SGHNT, CDR2 YYREEE (reference sequence). The CDR3 length is 16 residues. The chain couples TRBV5-4 to TRBJ1-1; 10 nucleotides match TRBD1. The sample was peripheral blood. This receptor was obtained from a woman of 80 years or more with active or convalescent COVID-19. In nucleotides, the CDR3 is TGTGCCAGCAGCCCGGGACAGGGGACGGATAACCCTGAAGCTTTCTTT. Translation: CASSPGQGTDNPEAFF. Full variable domain (missing parts from reference TRBV5-4 and TRBJ1-1): ETGVTQSPTHLIKTRGQQVTLRCSSQSGHNTVSWYQQALGQGPQFIFQYYREEENGRGNFPPRFSGLQFPNYSSELNVNALELDDSALYLCASSPGQGTDNPEAFFGQGTRLTVV.